The 27 T cell receptor beta chains reported below all come from one sample, sequenced in a study of control samples from healthy donors and cancer patients. TCRdb's copy holds only in-frame clones and misses some; the assay was immunoSEQ multiplex PCR. The sample has under 450,000 clones, about 93% seen once. Material for sequencing was PBMCs. These receptor sequences come from a man aged 40-55 years with head and neck cancer.

The chain employs TRBV6-4 and TRBJ2-3; TRBD2 aligns across 10 bases. The CDR3 is 14 amino acids. Per germline, CDR1 MRHNA and CDR2 SNTAGT. V gave up 6 bases and J gave up 5 bases; unmatched junction bases: 5. The CDR3 protein is CASRAGGQGDTQYF. CDR3 sequence (DNA): TGTGCCAGCAGAGCGGGGGGGCAGGGAGATACGCAGTATTTT.

This clone was seen just once. The rearrangement joins TRBV6-5 to TRBJ2-7; the D is unclear. This CDR3 contains 15 residues. V lost 0 bases and J 0 bases, leaving 9 bases between the germline ends. The V gene's germline CDR1 is MNHEY and CDR2 SVGAGI. CDR3 sequence (DNA): TGTGCCAGCAGTTACTCGGCATCGTACTCCTACGAGCAGTACTTC. This codes for CASSYSASYSYEQYF.

The J gene is TRBJ2-7, the V gene TRBV6-5, with TRBD1 identical over 8 bases. V gave up 6 bases and J gave up 3 bases; unmatched junction bases: 7. The CDR3 is 14 residues long. Germline-derived CDR1 and CDR2 are MNHEY and SVGAGI. The CDR3 reads CASSVLTGDYEQYF. CDR3 in DNA: TGTGCCAGCAGCGTTTTGACAGGGGACTACGAGCAGTACTTC.

This chain uses TRBV19 with TRBJ2-1, with D perhaps being TRBD1 or TRBD2 (5 bases each). This CDR3 is built from 14 residues. Germline V CDR1 and CDR2: LNHDA, SQIVND (reference sequence). Trimming left V 1 base short and J 7 bases short, with 11 bases between. The CDR3 here is CASSIVVGANEQFF. CDR3 DNA: TGTGCCAGTAGTATAGTTGTCGGGGCAAATGAGCAGTTCTTC.

The rearrangement joins TRBV9 to TRBJ1-3, with D perhaps matching TRBD1 (6 bases). Trimming stripped 2 bases from V and 6 bases from J, with 12 bases between. Germline lookup yields CDR1 SGDLS and CDR2 YYNGEE. CDR3 size: 14 residues. The CDR3 sequence is CASSVQQGTNTIYF. Here the CDR3 DNA reads TGTGCCAGCAGCGTTCAACAGGGAACAAACACCATATATTTT.

The gene calls are TRBV28 and TRBJ1-4; D gene uncertain. This CDR3 comprises 18 residues. Germline V lookup: CDR1 MDHEN, CDR2 SYDVKM. Trimming cost V 6 bases and J 0 bases, with 20 bases left between them. The CDR3 nucleotides are TGTGCCAGCAGGCGGACCTCCCACGGGTATGCAACTAATGAAAAACTGTTTTTT. This encodes CASRRTSHGYATNEKLFF.

The chain joins TRBV28 to TRBJ2-7; D is uncertain. The CDR3 has 9 amino acids. V lost 11 bases and J lost 2, with 4 bases in between. Germline CDR1 is MDHEN and CDR2 is SYDVKM. The CDR3 bases are TGTGCCTCTCCCTACGAGCAGTACTTC. Translated, it gives CASPYEQYF.

This chain uses TRBV27 with TRBJ2-1; D may be TRBD1 (6 bases). From germline, CDR1 is MNHEY and CDR2 SMNVEV (reference sequence). The CDR3 covers 15 residues. V was clipped by 4 bases and J by 2 bases, with 12 bases between them. For the CDR3, the DNA is TGTGCCAGCAGTTCCCTCAGGGGAACCTACAATGAGCAGTTCTTC. Its translation: CASSSLRGTYNEQFF.

The rearrangement joins TRBV27 to TRBJ1-1; no definite D call. The CDR3 sequence is 15 residues long. Deletions cut 6 bases from V and 2 bases from J, with 16 bases between. Per germline, CDR1 MNHEY and CDR2 SMNVEV (reference sequence). CDR3 in amino acids: CASSPGSDRNTEAFF. CDR3 nucleotide sequence: TGTGCCAGCAGCCCAGGATCGGATAGAAACACTGAAGCTTTCTTT.

J is TRBJ1-3 and V is TRBV5-5; no clear D. The CDR3 is made up of 14 amino acids. Trimming removed 3 bases from V and 0 bases from J, with 7 bases in between. Germline values: CDR1 SGHKS, CDR2 YYEKEE (reference sequence). DNA of the CDR3: TGTGCCAGCAGCTCGGCCATCTCTGGAAACACCATATATTTT. It translates to CASSSAISGNTIYF.

This sequence joins TRBV5-1 and TRBJ1-5; D ambiguous. Germline loops: CDR1 SGHRS, CDR2 YFSETQ. This CDR3 is 14 amino acids long. Trimming took off 0 bases at V and 0 bases at J, with 4 bases between the two ends. The CDR3 loop reads CASSLAGSNQPQHF. The CDR3 DNA follows: TGCGCCAGCAGCTTGGCGGGTAGCAATCAGCCCCAGCATTTT. The full variable domain, with the rest looked up from reference TRBV5-1 and TRBJ1-5, is KAGVTQTPRYLIKTRGQQVTLSCSPISGHRSVSWYQQTPGQGLQFLFEYFSETQRNKGNFPGRFSGRQFSNSRSEMNVSTLELGDSALYLCASSLAGSNQPQHFGDGTRLSIL.

The genes are TRBV6-5 and TRBJ2-7, with a weak D call TRBD2 (6 bases). The CDR3 is made up of 15 amino acids. With 4 bases removed from V and 6 bases from J, the gap between germline ends came to 19 bases. The germline CDR1 and CDR2 sequences are MNHEY and SVGAGI. The CDR3 loop reads CASSSRGGSLFEQYF. CDR3 sequence (DNA): TGTGCCAGCAGTTCTCGGGGAGGAAGTCTGTTCGAGCAGTACTTC.

The chain uses TRBV24-1 and TRBJ1-1; D is unresolved. The CDR3 runs 12 residues. Germline V gene data show CDR1 as KGHDR and CDR2 as SFDVKD. V was cut by 9 bases and J by 3 bases, with 10 bases left in between. CDR3 residues: CATSAADTEAFF. The CDR3 DNA reads TGTGCCACCTCGGCCGCGGACACTGAAGCTTTCTTT.

The chain combines TRBV3-1 (or the pseudogene TRBV3-2) with TRBJ2-1; 7 nucleotides align to TRBD1. The CDR3 runs 12 residues. The germline CDR1 and CDR2 sequences are LGHDT and YNNKEL (reference sequence). The J segment lost 10 bases and the V segment lost 8 bases, leaving 8 bases of the junction unmatched. CDR3 nucleotides: TGTGCCAGCCAGGGGGTTTCGACGGAGCAGTTCTTC. This translates into CASQGVSTEQFF.

This chain links TRBV11-3 with TRBJ2-1, with 9 bases that match TRBD2. V dropped 0 bases and J dropped 2; count of bases not matched to a gene: 8. There are 18 residues in the CDR3. CDR1 is SGHNT and CDR2 is YENEEA in the germline V gene. The CDR3 DNA follows: TGTGCCAGCAGCTTAGATGGTCGAGCGGGAGGCACCTACAATGAGCAGTTCTTC. Residues: CASSLDGRAGGTYNEQFF. Drawing the rest from reference TRBV11-3 and TRBJ2-1, the complete variable domain is EAGVVQSPRYKIIEKKQPVAFWCNPISGHNTLYWYLQNLGQGPELLIRYENEEAVDDSQLPKDRFSAERLKGVDSTLKIQPAELGDSAVYLCASSLDGRAGGTYNEQFFGPGTRLTVL.

The chain links TRBV7-6 to TRBJ1-2, with D possibly TRBD1 on 6 matching bases. V lost 6 bases, J lost 6 bases, and 17 bases lay in between. Germline lookup yields CDR1 SGHVS and CDR2 FNYEAQ. The CDR3 totals 14 residues. The CDR3 is CASRGSGGLNGYTF. CDR3 nucleotide sequence: TGTGCCAGCAGGGGGAGTGGGGGCTTGAATGGCTACACCTTC.

This sequence joins TRBV11-3 and TRBJ2-2; 7 bases are shared with TRBD1. Germline-derived CDR1 and CDR2 are SGHNT and YENEEA. Trimming took 2 bases from V and 7 from J; bases not matched to a gene: 10. This CDR3 region has 16 residues. CDR3: CASSLRGLANDGELFF. In DNA, the CDR3 is TGTGCCAGCAGCTTAAGGGGGCTAGCCAACGACGGGGAGCTGTTTTTT.

This clone was recorded once. The V and J genes are TRBV6-2 or TRBV6-3 and TRBJ2-7; the D is unclear. Trimming pared 4 bases from V and 3 bases from J, leaving 7 bases between. CDR1 is MNHEY, CDR2 SVGEGT, per germline. There are 12 residues in the CDR3. The CDR3 sequence is CASSWYGYEQYF. DNA of the CDR3: TGTGCCAGCAGTTGGTACGGCTACGAGCAGTACTTC.

CDR3 protein: CASSLTGHPTEKLFF. As DNA, the CDR3 is TGTGCCAGCAGCCTAACAGGACACCCTACTGAAAAACTGTTTTTT. This rearrangement joins TRBV7-9 to TRBJ1-4; tentative D call: TRBD1 (5 bases). The CDR3 is 15 residues long. The V and J ends lost 5 bases and 7 bases respectively, with 17 bases between them. Looked up from germline, CDR1 is SEHNR and CDR2 is FQNEAQ (reference sequence).

The genes are TRBV6-5 and TRBJ1-5; D perhaps matches TRBD1 (5 bases). The CDR3 loop spans 14 amino acids. Between the trimmed V and J ends, which lost 3 bases and 6 bases, there was a span of 12 bases. The germline CDR1 and CDR2 sequences are MNHEY and SVGAGI. The CDR3 here is CASSYRGVGQPQHF. The CDR3 region has the DNA TGTGCCAGCAGTTATAGAGGGGTCGGTCAGCCCCAGCATTTT.

J is TRBJ2-7 and V is TRBV9; D call uncertain. CDR3 length equals 13 residues. Germline loops: CDR1 SGDLS, CDR2 YYNGEE. V was pared by 0 bases and J by 2 bases, with 6 bases between. This chain's CDR3 is CASSVGAAYEQYF. In DNA, the CDR3 is TGTGCCAGCAGCGTAGGTGCAGCCTACGAGCAGTACTTC.

The gene calls are TRBV25-1 and TRBJ2-2; D is possibly TRBD1 or TRBD2 (5 bases each). Trimming removed 4 bases from V and 8 bases from J, with 20 bases in between. Germline V gives CDR1 MGHDK, CDR2 SYGVNS. The CDR3 sequence is 16 residues long. The CDR3 reads CASSAPGTRSGGELFF. The CDR3 DNA reads TGTGCCAGCAGTGCGCCCGGGACGCGAAGTGGGGGGGAGCTGTTTTTT.

This clone was observed once. V usage is TRBV6-5 and J usage is TRBJ1-1, with a weak D call TRBD1 (6 bases). The CDR3 has 12 amino acids. The germline gives CDR1 MNHEY, CDR2 SVGAGI. V gave up 7 bases and J gave up 7 bases, with 13 bases separating them. CDR3: CASIPGGGEAFF. The CDR3 region has the DNA TGTGCCAGCATCCCAGGAGGGGGTGAAGCTTTCTTT.

V is TRBV9 and J is TRBJ2-1; TRBD1 aligns across 11 bases. Germline trimming cut 4 bases from V and 7 bases from J; bases unmatched to any gene: 10. Germline loops: CDR1 SGDLS, CDR2 YYNGEE. This CDR3 is 16 amino acids long. The CDR3 DNA follows: TGTGCCAGCAGCCTGGGGACAGGGGGTGGTTGGAATGAGCAGTTCTTC. Translated, it gives CASSLGTGGGWNEQFF.

Regarding this clone: A junction end diverges from the germline sequence, so it may reflect a read error. The chain employs TRBV9 and TRBJ1-4, with TRBD1 as a possible D gene (5 bases). CDR1 is SGDLS, CDR2 YYNGEE, per germline. The CDR3 runs 13 residues. CDR3: CASTGGLEGKLLF. The CDR3 coding sequence is TGTGCCAGCACCGGTGGGTTGGAGGGGAAACTGCTTTTT.

The V gene is TRBV2, the J gene TRBJ2-1; 9 bases align to TRBD1. Germline V gives CDR1 SNHLY, CDR2 FYNNEI. CDR3 size: 14 residues. The V and J ends lost 7 bases and 3 bases, in that order; junction bases with no gene match: 4. The DNA for the CDR3 is TGTGCCAGCAATATGGGACAGGGCTACAATGAGCAGTTCTTC. It translates to CASNMGQGYNEQFF.

The chain uses TRBV2 and TRBJ2-3, with D perhaps TRBD1 or TRBD2 (5 bases each). CDR3 length equals 15 residues. CDR1 and CDR2 (germline): SNHLY, FYNNEI. Between the trimmed V and J ends, which lost 9 bases and 0 bases, there was a span of 16 bases. The CDR3 sequence is CARHLARGSTDTQYF. DNA for the CDR3: TGTGCCAGACACCTAGCTAGGGGAAGCACAGATACGCAGTATTTT.